Listed here is a single TCR beta chain. Antigen: not known. This record comes from a study of cytomegalovirus exposure and HLA in healthy donors. Study results and limitations: A later analysis appeared to link common viral pathogens to several of the most significant clusters. Later genetic work tied a missense DCLRE1C variant to beta-chain V and J trimming. Upon later analysis, HLA-associated TCR beta chains proved more clonally expanded than other, equally common chains.

60 Vbeta and 13 Jbeta primers were used in PCR. The data were produced by immunoSEQ multiplex PCR, yet TCRdb's version contains in-frame clones alone and is incomplete. The sample yields some 70,000 clones, of which the top ten take up around 7.5%. V dropped 1 base and J dropped 1; count of bases not matched to a gene: 3. The CDR3 is 15 residues long. Germline values: CDR1 LNHNV, CDR2 YYDKDF (reference sequence). This TCR was sampled from a female donor in good health and CMV-seropositive. This chain links TRBV15 with TRBJ2-7, with TRBD1 matching 8 bases. Sequenced material: PBMCs. The CDR3 nucleotides are TGTGCCACCAGCAGAGCGCGGACAGGGTCCTACGAGCAGTACTTC. It translates to CATSRARTGSYEQYF. Full variable domain (rest looked up from reference TRBV15 and TRBJ2-7): DAMVIQNPRYQVTQFGKPVTLSCSQTLNHNVMYWYQQKSSQAPKLLFHYYDKDFNNEADTPDNFQSRRPNTSFCFLDIRSPGLGDTAMYLCATSRARTGSYEQYFGPGTRLTVT.